This TCR beta chain was captured in a study of T cell repertoires in cytomegalovirus infection. The CDR3 loop spans 14 amino acids. Germline CDR1 SQVTM, CDR2 ANQGSEA. The V end was cut by 3 bases, the J end by 1 base, with 11 bases between. TCRdb recomputed calls from the reads with MiXCR, one row per CDR3 protein. This sample yields 250,000 to 300,000 distinct CDR3 sequences, of which roughly 26% are seen a single time; about 14% belongs to the top ten. This TCR was sampled from a human donor in good health (CMV status not recorded). Some clones in this sample may be carry-over from other donors' samples. This chain links TRBV29-1 with TRBJ2-3, with D possibly called TRBD1 or TRBD2 (5 bases each). The sequenced sample was PBMCs. The DNA of the CDR3 is TGCAGCGTTGAGGCGGGCAGGGGCACAGATACGCAGTATTTT. This codes for CSVEAGRGTDTQYF.